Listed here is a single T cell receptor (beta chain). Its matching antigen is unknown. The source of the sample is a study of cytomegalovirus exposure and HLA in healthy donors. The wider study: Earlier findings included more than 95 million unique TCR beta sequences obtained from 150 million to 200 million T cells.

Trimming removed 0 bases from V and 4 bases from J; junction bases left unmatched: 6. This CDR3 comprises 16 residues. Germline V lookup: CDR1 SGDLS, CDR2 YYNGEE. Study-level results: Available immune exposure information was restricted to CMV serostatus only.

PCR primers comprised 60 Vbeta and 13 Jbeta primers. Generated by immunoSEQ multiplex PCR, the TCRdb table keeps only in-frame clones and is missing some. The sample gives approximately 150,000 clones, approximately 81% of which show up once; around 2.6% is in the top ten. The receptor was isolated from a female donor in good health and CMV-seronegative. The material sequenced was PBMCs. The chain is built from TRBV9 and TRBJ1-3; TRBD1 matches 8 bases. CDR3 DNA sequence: TGTGCCAGCAGCGTAGGGACAGGGCGGTTAGGAAACACCATATATTTT. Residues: CASSVGTGRLGNTIYF.